This TCR beta chain was sequenced during a study of post-analysis software for immune sequencing data. Study information: The disease courses covered relapsing-remitting, secondary progressive and progressive-relapsing multiple sclerosis. General study points: TRBV segments more frequent in patients than in controls numbered about 5 and included TRBV5-6, TRBV5-1 and TRBV20-1. F measure grouped same-batch samples tightly together. Multiple sclerosis patients had significantly lower normalized Chao1 diversity than controls.

This CDR3 has 16 residues. Germline V lookup: CDR1 SGHNT, CDR2 YENEEA. Presence of unique molecular identifiers characterized the TCR beta cDNA libraries. A population of 1 to 10 million T cells gave rise to about half a million cDNA molecules. TCRdb independently ran MiXCR on the PCR reads; one entry per CDR3 protein. The sample records about 680,000 distinct CDR3 sequences, 59% being singletons. Worth noting for this clonotype: Its antigen is still unknown.

The rearrangement links TRBV11-3 to TRBJ2-7, with D possibly TRBD1 on 6 matching bases. The J call is uncertain, as TRBJ2-4 better fits the DNA end. Sequencing used blood. This receptor was identified in a girl aged 2 to 10 with multiple sclerosis. This CDR3 reads CASSLGTAGYKNIQYF. In nucleotides, the CDR3 is TGTGCCAGCAGCTTAGGGACAGCAGGTTACAAAAACATTCAGTACTTC.